This T cell receptor (beta chain) is from a study of OX40 agonist ivuxolimab in advanced cancers. Study summary: Ivuxolimab is a fully human IgG2 antibody that activates OX40 (CD134). Patients in the trial were receiving intravenous ivuxolimab every 2 weeks, at doses of 0.01 to 10 mg/kg. Study-wide points: By week 6 at 0.1 to 3.0 mg/kg, blood CD4+ and CD8+ T cells had expanded clonally. Patients with a partial response at 0.1-3.0 mg/kg had among the lowest clonal expansion.

The CDR3 extends over 14 amino acids. V dropped 2 bases and J dropped 1 base, with 8 bases sitting between them. Germline CDR1 and CDR2: SGHDT and YYEEEE. Turning to this clone: What it binds is not known.

Clones were read by immunoSEQ multiplex PCR, and TCRdb kept only the in-frame ones, dropping some. The sample lists 9,500 to 11,000 clones; around nine tenths were seen once. The chain employs TRBV5-6 and TRBJ2-3; perhaps TRBD2 as D (5 bases). The sequence was collected from an adult with an advanced solid tumor such as melanoma, head and neck, liver or kidney cancer. The sequencing used CD4+ or CD8+ T cells sorted from blood, collected in a trial of the OX40 agonist ivuxolimab. The CDR3 is CASSFSSRTDTQYF. In DNA, the CDR3 is TGTGCCAGCAGCTTCTCTAGCCGCACAGATACGCAGTATTTT.